These T cell receptor beta chains were read from a single sample in a study of blood T cell repertoires in COVID-19. Only in-frame clones appear in the TCRdb table, and some are missing; sequencing was by immunoSEQ multiplex PCR. The sample holds about 190,000 clones; 70% to 85% are singletons and the top ten take under 15%. Sequenced sample: peripheral blood. These receptors came from a woman between 50 and 59 years old with acute or convalescent COVID-19. Both conserved end residues are part of each CDR3. The order of the fields is J gene, V gene, D gene, clone size, CDR3 protein, CDR3 DNA. D genes are given only for firm matches. Clone size is given for some rows only: seen once, a few or many times, or a class if the clone is expanded.

TRBJ2-7,TRBV7-2,-,-,CASSPAGWNEQYF,TGTGCCAGCAGTCCTGCAGGGTGGAACGAGCAGTACTTC
TRBJ2-7,TRBV6-5,-,-,CASKDSAVRYEQYF,TGTGCCAGCAAAGACAGTGCGGTTCGTTACGAGCAGTACTTC
TRBJ1-6,TRBV6-4,-,-,CASSFRGSGNSPLHF,TGTGCCAGCAGTTTCAGGGGTTCGGGTAATTCACCCCTCCACTTT
TRBJ1-1,TRBV15,-,few,CATSRDRGQNTEAFF,TGTGCCACCAGCAGAGATCGCGGGCAGAACACTGAAGCTTTCTTT
TRBJ1-1,TRBV19,-,-,CASQDRTGNTEAFF,TGTGCCAGTCAAGACCGAACAGGGAACACTGAAGCTTTCTTT
TRBJ1-1,TRBV10-1,-,-,CASSVDGRAFF,TGCGCCAGCAGTGTTGATGGGCGAGCTTTCTTT
TRBJ2-7,TRBV2,TRBD2,-,CASKVGLAGGEQYF,TGTGCCAGCAAAGTCGGACTAGCGGGAGGGGAGCAGTACTTC
TRBJ2-1,TRBV18,TRBD1,-,CASSLPGQGYNEQFF,TGTGCCAGCTCACTACCGGGACAGGGGTACAATGAGCAGTTCTTC
TRBJ1-2,TRBV28,-,few,CASSSPDRLNYGYTF,TGTGCCAGCAGTTCCCCCGACAGGCTTAACTATGGCTACACCTTC
TRBJ2-4,TRBV10-1,-,-,CASSESNGPKNIQYF,TGCGCCAGCAGTGAGTCGAACGGTCCCAAAAACATTCAGTACTTC
TRBJ1-5,TRBV19,TRBD1,many,CASSTTGLAQPQHF,TGTGCCAGTAGTACGACAGGGTTGGCTCAGCCCCAGCATTTT
TRBJ1-2,TRBV5-5,TRBD1,few,CASSLDRDGYTF,TGTGCCAGCAGCCTTGACAGGGATGGCTACACCTTC
TRBJ1-2,TRBV30,-,-,CAWSVTPGYGYTF,TGTGCCTGGAGTGTAACCCCAGGCTATGGCTACACCTTC
TRBJ2-2,TRBV6-5,-,once,CASSDLTGAGELFF,TGTGCCAGCTCCGACCTAACGGGGGCCGGGGAGCTGTTTTTT
TRBJ2-2,TRBV30,TRBD2,-,CAWSGTSGRVAGELFF,TGTGCCTGGAGTGGGACTAGCGGGAGGGTGGCCGGGGAGCTGTTTTTT
TRBJ2-6,TRBV3-1/TRBV3-2,TRBD2,-,CASSHGGRGAGANVLTF,TGTGCCAGCAGCCATGGCGGGAGAGGAGCTGGGGCCAACGTCCTGACTTTC
TRBJ1-1,TRBV11-2,TRBD1,-,CASSVPGTGYTEAFF,TGTGCCAGCAGCGTCCCCGGGACAGGGTACACTGAAGCTTTCTTT
TRBJ1-5,TRBV12-3/TRBV12-4,-,few,CASSLSPYKPQHF,TGTGCCAGCAGTTTATCCCCTTACAAGCCCCAGCATTTT
TRBJ1-2,TRBV20-1,-,-,CSAGLGYTF,TGCAGTGCTGGCCTCGGCTACACCTTC
TRBJ1-6,TRBV27,-,-,CASRNGVFGNSPLHF,TGTGCCAGCAGGAACGGGGTTTTCGGGAATTCACCCCTCCACTTT
TRBJ2-2,TRBV7-2,-,-,CASSLVVLTNTGELFF,TGTGCCAGCAGCTTAGTTGTCCTAACTAACACCGGGGAGCTGTTTTTT
TRBJ2-1,TRBV11-2,TRBD2,-,CASSLDGTSSFEQFF,TGTGCCAGCAGCTTAGACGGGACTAGCTCCTTCGAACAGTTCTTC
TRBJ2-2,TRBV10-3,TRBD1,once,CAISAWTGVANTGELFF,TGTGCCATCAGTGCCTGGACAGGGGTTGCGAACACCGGGGAGCTGTTTTTT
TRBJ1-5,TRBV27,-,-,CASSPDSYNQPQHF,TGTGCCAGCAGTCCGGACAGTTACAATCAGCCCCAGCATTTT
TRBJ1-5,TRBV15,TRBD1,-,CATSRAGTGGYQPQHF,TGTGCCACCAGCAGAGCTGGGACAGGTGGTTATCAGCCCCAGCATTTT
TRBJ1-1,TRBV27,-,-,CASSLTGVKGTEAFF,TGTGCCAGCAGTTTAACCGGGGTGAAAGGGACTGAAGCTTTCTTT
TRBJ1-1,TRBV10-1,-,-,CASSDEATEAFF,TGCGCCAGCAGTGACGAGGCCACTGAAGCTTTCTTT
TRBJ2-7,TRBV11-2,TRBD1,-,CASSLIFGQGTYEQYF,TGTGCCAGCAGCTTAATTTTCGGACAGGGGACCTACGAGCAGTACTTC
TRBJ2-5,TRBV3-1/TRBV3-2,-,-,CASSLEGLQYF,TGTGCCAGCAGCCTGGAGGGGCTCCAGTACTTC
TRBJ2-2,TRBV4-3,-,-,CASSQDDRLTGELFF,TGCGCCAGCAGCCAAGACGACAGGCTCACCGGGGAGCTGTTTTTT
TRBJ1-2,TRBV10-1,-,-,CASSAGDGRGYTF,TGCGCCAGCAGTGCAGGGGATGGGAGAGGCTACACCTTC
TRBJ1-1,TRBV4-3,TRBD1,-,CASSRLTGGITEAFF,TGCGCCAGCAGCCGCCTCACAGGGGGCATCACTGAAGCTTTCTTT
TRBJ1-1,TRBV7-7,TRBD1,-,CASSVGQTTEAFF,TGTGCTAGCAGCGTGGGACAGACCACTGAAGCTTTCTTT
TRBJ1-2,TRBV6-5,-,-,CASRGTQGVYGYTF,TGTGCCAGCCGCGGTACCCAAGGAGTATATGGCTACACCTTC
TRBJ1-3,TRBV4-3,-,-,CASSRGYSGNTIYF,TGCGCCAGCAGCCGAGGATACTCTGGAAACACCATATATTTT
TRBJ1-2,TRBV6-6,-,-,CASTSHPGTNYGYTF,TGTGCCAGCACCTCACACCCGGGGACTAACTATGGCTACACCTTC
TRBJ2-7,TRBV19,-,once,CASSLLGGGSEQYF,TGTGCCAGTAGTCTCCTGGGAGGAGGGAGCGAGCAGTACTTC